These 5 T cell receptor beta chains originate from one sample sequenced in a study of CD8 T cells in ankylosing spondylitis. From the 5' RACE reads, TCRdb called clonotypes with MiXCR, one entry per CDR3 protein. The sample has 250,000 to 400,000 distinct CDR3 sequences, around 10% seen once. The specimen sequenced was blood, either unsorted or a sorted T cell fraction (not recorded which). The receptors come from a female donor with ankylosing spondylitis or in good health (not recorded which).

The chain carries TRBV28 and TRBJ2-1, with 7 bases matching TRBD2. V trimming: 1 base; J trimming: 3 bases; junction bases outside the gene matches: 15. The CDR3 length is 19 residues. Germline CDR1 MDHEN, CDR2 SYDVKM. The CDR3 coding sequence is TGTGCCAGCAGTTTATCGGACGCGGGAGCTCTTCTTTACTACAATGAGCAGTTCTTC. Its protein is CASSLSDAGALLYYNEQFF.

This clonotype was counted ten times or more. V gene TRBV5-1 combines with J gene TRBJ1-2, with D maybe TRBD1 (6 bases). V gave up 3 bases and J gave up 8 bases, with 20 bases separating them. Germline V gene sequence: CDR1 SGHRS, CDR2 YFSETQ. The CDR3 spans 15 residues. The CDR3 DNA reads TGCGCCAGCAGCTGGGACGGGAACAGGGTGGAAGGCTACACCTTC. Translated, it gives CASSWDGNRVEGYTF.

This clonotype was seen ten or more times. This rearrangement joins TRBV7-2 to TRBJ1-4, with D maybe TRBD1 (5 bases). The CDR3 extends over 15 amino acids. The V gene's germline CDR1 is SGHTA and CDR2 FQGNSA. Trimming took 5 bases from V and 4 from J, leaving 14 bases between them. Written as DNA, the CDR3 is TGTGCCAGCAGCCCCCCGGGACGGCTTAATGAAAAACTGTTTTTT. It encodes CASSPPGRLNEKLFF.

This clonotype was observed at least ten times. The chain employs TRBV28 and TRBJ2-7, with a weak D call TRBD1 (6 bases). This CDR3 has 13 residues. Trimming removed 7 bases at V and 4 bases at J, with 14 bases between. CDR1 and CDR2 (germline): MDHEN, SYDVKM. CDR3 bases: TGTGCCAGCACCCTGACAGGCACTTACGAGCAGTACTTC. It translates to CASTLTGTYEQYF.

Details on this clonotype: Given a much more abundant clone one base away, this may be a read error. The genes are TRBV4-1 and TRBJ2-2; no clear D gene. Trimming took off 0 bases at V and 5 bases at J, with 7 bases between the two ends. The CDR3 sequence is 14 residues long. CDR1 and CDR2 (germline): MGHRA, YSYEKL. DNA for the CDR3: TGCGCCAGCAGCCAAGACAGAATAACCGGGGAGCTGTTTTTT. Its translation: CASSQDRITGELFF.